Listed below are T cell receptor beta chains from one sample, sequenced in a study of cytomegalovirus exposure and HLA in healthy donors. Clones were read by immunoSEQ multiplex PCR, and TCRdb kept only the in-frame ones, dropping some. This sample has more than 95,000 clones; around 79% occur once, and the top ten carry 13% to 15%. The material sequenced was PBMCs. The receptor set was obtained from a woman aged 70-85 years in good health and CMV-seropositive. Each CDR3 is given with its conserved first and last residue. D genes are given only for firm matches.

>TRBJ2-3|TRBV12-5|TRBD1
CASGYRGSTDTQYF
TGTGCTAGTGGTTACAGGGGTAGCACAGATACGCAGTATTTT
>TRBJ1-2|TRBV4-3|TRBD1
CASSPGQGDPYGYTF
TGCGCCAGCAGCCCGGGACAGGGGGATCCTTATGGCTACACCTTC
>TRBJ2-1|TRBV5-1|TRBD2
CASSLVGGVGNEQFF
TGCGCCAGCAGCTTGGTTGGGGGGGTTGGGAATGAGCAGTTCTTC
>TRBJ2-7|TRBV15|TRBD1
CATSRDRGTYEQYF
TGTGCCACCAGTCGGGACAGGGGGACCTACGAGCAGTACTTC
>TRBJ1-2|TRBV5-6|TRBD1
CASSLGQGIYGYTF
TGTGCCAGCAGCTTAGGACAGGGGATCTATGGCTACACCTTC
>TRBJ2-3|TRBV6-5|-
CASSIRGDTQYF
TGTGCCAGCAGCATCCGGGGAGATACGCAGTATTTT
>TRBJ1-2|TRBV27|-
CASRNLSGTQQYGYTF
TGTGCCAGCAGGAATTTATCGGGGACACAACAATATGGCTACACCTTC
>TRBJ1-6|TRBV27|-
CASMGQGNSPLHF
TGTGCCAGCATGGGGCAGGGAAATTCACCCCTCCACTTT
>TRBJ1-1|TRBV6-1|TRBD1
CASIRQGRGGTEAFF
TGTGCCAGCATAAGACAGGGTCGGGGCGGCACTGAAGCTTTCTTT
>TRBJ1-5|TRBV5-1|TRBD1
CASSPGTEGQPQHF
TGCGCCAGCAGCCCAGGGACAGAGGGTCAGCCCCAGCATTTT